In this sample, the clone carrying this TCR beta chain turned up a few times. Within the library, unique molecular identifiers were attached to each individual cDNA molecule. TCRdb processed the RACE reads anew with MiXCR; each CDR3 protein has one entry. The profile shows about 39,000 distinct CDR3 sequences, about 13% of them singletons. Specified time point: patch test 3, about 24 weeks after DPC sensitization. Treatment described: therapeutic diphenylcyclopropenone sensitization with weekly scalp DPC. Unfractionated whole blood was the source of the extracted total RNA. This specimen belongs to a study of human T cells and chemical hapten exposure. This CDR3 has 15 residues. With 4 bases removed from V and 5 bases from J, the gap between germline ends came to 17 bases. Germline V gene sequence: CDR1 WSHSY, CDR2 SAAADI.

This sample comprised whole blood, obtained in connection with sensitization to the hapten diphenylcyclopropenone (DPC). The receptor comes from a woman in her 40s with alopecia areata. Some clones in this sample may be carry-over from other donors' samples. The chain has TRBV10-2 and TRBJ2-5; possibly TRBD2 for D (6 bases). CDR3 DNA: TGCGCCAGCAGTGCGGCGGCTAGCGATCCGGAGACCCAGTACTTC. It translates to CASSAAASDPETQYF.